The 26 T cell receptor beta chains reported below all come from one sample, sequenced in a study of blood T cell repertoires in COVID-19 (dated by TCRdb to the early 2020s). The library was generated by the immunoSEQ multiplex PCR assay. The immuneACCESS repertoire file appears here via TCRdb, limited to in-frame rearrangements. These files lack a portion of the clones; in checked studies, under half of the deficit traces to unresolved V genes, and the cause of the others is not known. The sample table lists roughly 250,000 clones, under 90% of them with a count of one. The leading ten clones occupy about 3.9% of the sample. Sequencing was carried out using PBMCs or T cells enriched from blood (not recorded which). The receptors shown here come from a woman aged 40 to 50 who had been exposed to COVID-19.

The CDR3 protein is CASSKLGRGYGEAFF. In DNA, the CDR3 is TGTGCCAGCAGCAAACTTGGCAGGGGGTACGGTGAAGCTTTCTTT. The V gene is TRBV21-1, the J gene TRBJ1-1; the D call in the table, TRBD1, was not verified against the DNA. TRBV21-1 is assigned pseudogene status. The CDR3 loop spans 15 amino acids.

The rearrangement links TRBV29-1 to TRBJ1-2; D possibly corresponds to TRBD1 (6 bases). Germline V gives CDR1 SQVTM, CDR2 ANQGSEA. CDR3 size: 13 residues. Trimming removed 5 bases from V and 5 bases from J, with 15 bases in between. CDR3 sequence (DNA): TGCAGCGTTCCCGTCGGGACACCTTATGGCTACACCTTC. Translation: CSVPVGTPYGYTF.

J is TRBJ1-5 and V is TRBV2; 9 nucleotides match TRBD1. Germline loops: CDR1 SNHLY, CDR2 FYNNEI. The trim removed 7 bases at V and 4 bases at J, leaving 5 bases unmatched. This CDR3 is built from 14 residues. This CDR3 reads CASTGQGLNQPQHF. The CDR3 DNA sequence: TGTGCCAGCACGGGACAGGGACTTAATCAGCCCCAGCATTTT.

The V and J genes are TRBV4-3 and TRBJ2-7; 8 bases are shared with TRBD1. This CDR3 has 15 residues. The V gene end was trimmed by 4 bases and the J gene end by 2 bases; junction bases not matched to a gene: 7. Germline assignment: CDR1 LGHNA and CDR2 YSLEER. This CDR3 reads CASSLGTGDPYEQYF. DNA for the CDR3: TGCGCCAGCAGCCTCGGGACAGGAGACCCCTACGAGCAGTACTTC.

A remark on this clone: Additional DNA sequences in this sample encode the identical CDR3. CDR3 loop: CASSRTGGTEAFF. The CDR3 DNA follows: TGTGCCAGCAGTCGGACAGGGGGCACTGAAGCTTTCTTT. This sequence joins TRBV6-5 and TRBJ1-1, with 10 nucleotides matching TRBD1. CDR3 length equals 13 residues. Unmatched junction bases numbered 1, after V lost 5 bases and J lost 4 bases. Looked up from germline, CDR1 is MNHEY and CDR2 is SVGAGI.

This clone has only a few counts. This sequence joins TRBV7-2 and TRBJ1-1, with 7 bases identical to TRBD1. Per germline, CDR1 SGHTA and CDR2 FQGNSA. The CDR3 contains 16 residues. With V trimmed by 2 bases and J by 1 base, 7 bases remained unmatched. CDR3 residues: CASSLRAGGRNTEAFF. As DNA, the CDR3 is TGTGCCAGCAGCTTAAGGGCAGGGGGGAGGAACACTGAAGCTTTCTTT.

This chain joins TRBV28 and TRBJ1-1, with D maybe TRBD1 (6 bases). From germline, CDR1 is MDHEN and CDR2 SYDVKM. Trimming pared 8 bases from V and 3 bases from J, leaving 16 bases between. The CDR3 totals 14 residues. The DNA for the CDR3 is TGTGCCAGCCCAAAGGGGGAGGGGGACACTGAAGCTTTCTTT. This codes for CASPKGEGDTEAFF.

The chain joins TRBV6-1 to TRBJ2-2, with D unresolved. Germline assignment: CDR1 MNHNS and CDR2 SASEGT. V lost 0 bases and J lost 4, with 15 bases in between. The CDR3 has 17 amino acids. The CDR3 protein is CASSEALTGIGTGELFF. CDR3 coding DNA: TGTGCCAGCAGTGAAGCTTTGACGGGTATAGGCACCGGGGAGCTGTTTTTT.

In DNA form, the CDR3 reads TGCGCCAGCAGACGTCTCGGGACTAGCGGGGGCATCAACACCGGGGAGCTGTTTTTT. It yields the protein CASRRLGTSGGINTGELFF. The chain uses TRBV4-3 and TRBJ2-2; 14 nucleotides align to TRBD2. After removal of 6 bases from V and 2 bases from J, the junction contained 11 bases not matched to a gene. This CDR3 is built from 19 residues. The V gene's germline CDR1 is LGHNA and CDR2 YSLEER.

The chain is built from TRBV15 and TRBJ2-3, with a possible D match to TRBD2 (6 bases). CDR1 is LNHNV and CDR2 is YYDKDF in the germline V gene (reference sequence). The V end was cut by 0 bases, the J end by 2 bases, with 12 bases between. This CDR3 comprises 16 residues. CDR3 in DNA: TGTGCCACCAGCAGAGATTACGAGCGGGCCACAGATACGCAGTATTTT. This encodes CATSRDYERATDTQYF. Supplemented by reference TRBV15 and TRBJ2-3, the full variable domain reads DAMVIQNPRYQVTQFGKPVTLSCSQTLNHNVMYWYQQKSSQAPKLLFHYYDKDFNNEADTPDNFQSRRPNTSFCFLDIRSPGLGDTAMYLCATSRDYERATDTQYFGPGTRLTVL.

The rearrangement joins TRBV19 to TRBJ1-5, with a weak D call TRBD1 (6 bases). V lost 6 bases to trimming and J lost 5 bases, with 11 bases between them. Germline V gene sequence: CDR1 LNHDA, CDR2 SQIVND (reference sequence). This CDR3 contains 13 residues. The CDR3, as DNA: TGTGCCAGTAGCATACAGGGATATCAGCCCCAGCATTTT. This gives the protein CASSIQGYQPQHF.

The rearrangement uses TRBV28 and TRBJ1-2; TRBD1 agrees at 7 bases. The CDR3 has 14 amino acids. Germline V lookup: CDR1 MDHEN, CDR2 SYDVKM. Unmatched junction bases numbered 8, after V lost 3 bases and J lost 7 bases. The chain's CDR3 is CASSLPAPGGGYTF. The CDR3 nucleotides read TGTGCCAGCAGTTTGCCAGCCCCAGGGGGTGGCTACACCTTC.

CDR3 DNA sequence: TGCGCCAGCAGCCAAAGACAGGGGTTCTCTTCTAGTGAGACCCAGTACTTC. It is translated as CASSQRQGFSSSETQYF. The chain couples TRBV4-1 to TRBJ2-5; 8 bases match TRBD1. The CDR3 is made up of 17 amino acids. CDR1 and CDR2 (germline): MGHRA, YSYEKL. V shed 2 bases and J 5 bases; nucleotides not matched to a gene: 13.

This sequence joins TRBV4-1 and TRBJ1-6; no firm D call. V lost 3 bases, J lost 6 bases, and 12 bases lay in between. The CDR3 is 15 residues long. Per germline, CDR1 MGHRA and CDR2 YSYEKL. In DNA form, the CDR3 reads TGCGCCAGCAGCCATTCGGTGGCAGGTAATTCACCCCTCCACTTT. Translating it yields CASSHSVAGNSPLHF.

Details on this clone: Other DNA sequences in the sample encode the same CDR3. This sequence joins TRBV9 and TRBJ1-1; D ambiguous. Between the trimmed V and J ends, which lost 0 bases and 0 bases, there was a span of 6 bases. This CDR3 region has 14 residues. CDR1 and CDR2 from the germline V gene are SGDLS and YYNGEE. The CDR3 here is CASSVDSMNTEAFF. Here the CDR3 DNA reads TGTGCCAGCAGCGTAGACAGTATGAACACTGAAGCTTTCTTT.

The chain links TRBV25-1 to TRBJ1-2, with TRBD1 as a possible D gene (5 bases). V was trimmed by 2 bases and J by 0 bases, leaving 10 bases between them. This CDR3 has 15 residues. Germline loops: CDR1 MGHDK, CDR2 SYGVNS. The CDR3 bases are TGTGCCAGCAGTGAACAGGGTTTGGCTAACTATGGCTACACCTTC. Residues: CASSEQGLANYGYTF.

This chain links TRBV19 with TRBJ2-1; possible D gene TRBD2, 6 bases. CDR3 size: 12 residues. The V end lost 3 bases, the J end lost 7 bases, and 7 bases lay between the germline ends. Germline-derived CDR1 and CDR2 are LNHDA and SQIVND (reference sequence). This CDR3 is CASSMGTNEQFF. DNA of the CDR3: TGTGCCAGTAGTATGGGGACTAATGAGCAGTTCTTC.

The rearrangement links TRBV4-3 to TRBJ1-4; D remains unclear. V lost 3 bases and J lost 6, with 11 bases in between. CDR1 and CDR2 from the germline V gene are LGHNA and YSLEER. The CDR3 length is 14 residues. CDR3 DNA sequence: TGCGCCAGCAGCCAGTATACGAGGGATGAAAAACTGTTTTTT. Translating gives CASSQYTRDEKLFF.

This clone was picked up a small number of times. V and J are TRBV5-1 and TRBJ2-5, with D maybe TRBD2 (6 bases). CDR1 and CDR2 (germline): SGHRS, YFSETQ. This CDR3 has 13 residues. Trimming left V 1 base short and J 4 bases short, with 8 bases between. The CDR3 sequence: CASSLTGGETQYF. CDR3 nucleotides: TGCGCCAGCAGCTTGACCGGGGGAGAGACCCAGTACTTC.

This chain links TRBV7-2 with TRBJ2-7, with 8 bases identical to TRBD2. Per the germline V gene, CDR1 is SGHTA and CDR2 is FQGNSA. This CDR3 region has 14 residues. Trimming cost V 3 bases and J 7 bases; bases outside gene matches: 8. The CDR3 loop is CASSFNGGAGEQYF. For the CDR3, the DNA is TGTGCCAGCAGCTTTAACGGGGGGGCGGGTGAGCAGTACTTC.

V gene TRBV11-3 combines with J gene TRBJ2-1, with TRBD2 matching over 8 bases. Germline CDR1 is SGHNT and CDR2 is YENEEA. This CDR3 has 15 residues. V was clipped by 0 bases and J by 9 bases; unmatched bases: 7. The CDR3 DNA sequence: TGTGCCAGCAGCTTAGAAGGCCTAGCGGGTACTGAGCAGTTCTTC. This translates into CASSLEGLAGTEQFF.

This chain uses TRBV6-5 with TRBJ2-3, with D unclear. Germline CDR1 MNHEY, CDR2 SVGAGI. The V and J ends lost 5 bases and 1 base respectively, with 10 bases between them. CDR3 length: 14 residues. The CDR3 here is CASSTLQGTDTQYF. The CDR3 bases are TGTGCCAGCAGTACACTCCAGGGCACAGATACGCAGTATTTT.

This clone has a single count. This sample includes further DNA sequences coding for the same CDR3. The chain joins TRBV7-9 to TRBJ1-1; D unresolved. Germline CDR1 and CDR2: SEHNR and FQNEAQ (reference sequence). V was clipped by 1 base and J by 5 bases, with 8 bases between them. This CDR3 has 13 amino acids. CDR3 in amino acids: CASSLGGKTEAFF. Here the CDR3 DNA reads TGTGCCAGCAGCTTAGGCGGGAAGACTGAAGCTTTCTTT.

The J gene is TRBJ2-3, the V gene TRBV7-2; TRBD1 matches at 8 bases. Trimming took 5 bases from V and 5 from J; bases not matched to a gene: 6. The CDR3 length is 14 residues. CDR1 is SGHTA, CDR2 FQGNSA, per germline. The CDR3 reads CASSADRGRDTQYF. The CDR3 nucleotides read TGTGCCAGCAGCGCCGACAGGGGAAGAGATACGCAGTATTTT.

V gene TRBV7-2 combines with J gene TRBJ1-2, with D unresolved. The V gene's germline CDR1 is SGHTA and CDR2 FQGNSA. CDR3 length equals 14 residues. Trimming cost V 0 bases and J 5 bases, with 10 bases left between them. The CDR3 is CASSLAGMWYGYTF. As DNA, the CDR3 is TGTGCCAGCAGCTTAGCCGGGATGTGGTATGGCTACACCTTC.

The chain carries TRBV11-3 and TRBJ1-5; 7 positions match TRBD1. J was trimmed by 0 bases and V by 1 base; bases with no gene match: 15. From germline, CDR1 is SGHNT and CDR2 YENEEA. This CDR3 spans 20 amino acids. Written as DNA, the CDR3 is TGTGCCAGCAGCTTAGTCTTACGCGGGACAGCTCAATATAGCAATCAGCCCCAGCATTTT. Its translation is CASSLVLRGTAQYSNQPQHF.